The 28 T cell receptor beta chains in this list originate from one sample, sequenced in a study of patients and donors after allogeneic stem cell transplantation. One entry per CDR3 protein results from TCRdb running MiXCR on the RT-PCR reads. This table has tens of thousands of distinct CDR3 sequences, roughly a third appearing once. Sequenced input: blood, either unsorted or a sorted T cell fraction (not recorded which). These receptors originate from a human donor who was either an allogeneic HSCT recipient or a stem cell or donor lymphocyte infusion donor (not recorded which). It is not recorded whose cells these are; they may come from a transplant donor.

The CDR3 region has the DNA TGTGCCAGCAGTTTCTCCCTCAACACTGAAGCTTTCTTT. Protein: CASSFSLNTEAFF. The chain links TRBV12-3 or TRBV12-4 to TRBJ1-1; D ambiguous. The CDR3 consists of 13 residues. V was clipped by 3 bases and J by 2 bases, with 7 bases between them.

The chain carries TRBV20-1 and TRBJ1-5; 8 nucleotides match TRBD1. With 1 base clipped from V and 2 bases from J, the junction kept 10 bases outside the gene matches. The CDR3 is 17 residues long. Germline V gene data show CDR1 as DFQATT and CDR2 as SNEGSKA (reference sequence). The DNA of the CDR3 is TGCAGTGCTAGAGCTAGCCAGGGGGCGGTTGGCAATCAGCCCCAGCATTTT. Translation gives CSARASQGAVGNQPQHF.

This clonotype showed up just a few times. The V gene is TRBV12-3 or TRBV12-4, the J gene TRBJ2-1; 8 nucleotides agree with TRBD1. The CDR3 has 13 amino acids. With 5 bases clipped from V and 8 bases from J, the junction kept 5 bases outside the gene matches. The CDR3 protein is CASSTDRDYEQFF. The CDR3 region has the DNA TGTGCCAGCAGTACGGACAGGGACTATGAGCAGTTCTTC.

The chain couples TRBV29-1 to TRBJ1-3, with a tentative D call TRBD1 (5 bases). The germline CDR1 and CDR2 sequences are SQVTM and ANQGSEA. Between the trimmed V and J ends, which lost 6 bases and 4 bases, there was a span of 16 bases. CDR3 size: 14 residues. The CDR3 nucleotides are TGCAGCGTCGAAACTGGGACTGTCGGAAACACCATATATTTT. Translated: CSVETGTVGNTIYF.

There are a few counts of this clonotype. The V gene is TRBV5-1, the J gene TRBJ1-4; TRBD1 might be the D (6 bases). This CDR3 is 15 amino acids long. Germline assignment: CDR1 SGHRS and CDR2 YFSETQ. V was cut by 4 bases and J by 8 bases, with 18 bases left in between. The CDR3 protein is CASSPRPGGGEKLFF. In DNA, the CDR3 is TGCGCCAGCAGCCCCCGGCCGGGCGGGGGCGAAAAACTGTTTTTT.

The V call is TRBV6-5, the J call TRBJ1-2; D uncertain. The CDR3 totals 13 residues. Germline V gene lookup returns CDR1 MNHEY and CDR2 SVGAGI. V dropped 5 bases and J dropped 3 bases, with 10 bases sitting between them. The CDR3 bases are TGTGCCAGCAGTCTCCGGGCCTACTATGGCTACACCTTC. Translated: CASSLRAYYGYTF.

DNA of the CDR3: TGTGCCAGCAGCCAAGAGGGGACAGGGAGTTCACCCCTCCACTTT. It specifies CASSQEGTGSSPLHF. The chain has TRBV4-2 and TRBJ1-6; 9 bases align to TRBD1. Germline CDR1 reads LGHNA; CDR2 reads YNFKEQ. The CDR3 contains 15 residues. Losses at the gene ends were 0 bases for V and 9 bases for J; bases not matched to a gene: 3.

This clonotype was picked up a small number of times. V and J are TRBV29-1 and TRBJ1-1; D gene unclear. Trimming left V 2 bases short and J 1 base short, with 8 bases between. This CDR3 contains 13 residues. The germline gives CDR1 SQVTM, CDR2 ANQGSEA. The chain's CDR3 is CSVERPENTEAFF. In DNA form, the CDR3 reads TGCAGCGTTGAAAGGCCGGAGAACACTGAAGCTTTCTTT.

The rearrangement joins TRBV5-1 to TRBJ2-1; no firm D call. Germline V gives CDR1 SGHRS, CDR2 YFSETQ. CDR3 length: 13 amino acids. Trimming removed 0 bases from V and 9 bases from J, with 10 bases in between. The CDR3 DNA sequence: TGCGCCAGCAGCTTGGACGGCTTGACTGAGCAGTTCTTC. It translates to CASSLDGLTEQFF.

This clonotype appeared a few times. The chain links TRBV24-1 to TRBJ2-3; D perhaps matches TRBD2 (6 bases). Trimming cost V 9 bases and J 3 bases, with 12 bases left between them. The length of the CDR3 is 13 residues. Looked up from germline, CDR1 is KGHDR and CDR2 is SFDVKD. The CDR3 bases are TGTGCCACCTCCGCGGGGAGGACAGATACGCAGTATTTT. Protein: CATSAGRTDTQYF.

This clonotype came up many times. This chain connects TRBV11-2 to TRBJ1-6; no clear D gene. V dropped 0 bases and J dropped 7 bases, with 4 bases sitting between them. Germline V gene lookup returns CDR1 SGHAT and CDR2 FQNNGV. The CDR3 is 13 amino acids. The CDR3, as DNA: TGTGCCAGCAGCTTAGATTGGAATTCACCCCTCCACTTT. Protein product: CASSLDWNSPLHF. Complete variable domain (other parts from reference TRBV11-2 and TRBJ1-6): EAGVAQSPRYKIIEKRQSVAFWCNPISGHATLYWYQQILGQGPKLLIQFQNNGVVDDSQLPKDRFSAERLKGVDSTLKIQPAKLEDSAVYLCASSLDWNSPLHFGNGTRLTVT.

The rearrangement joins TRBV4-3 to TRBJ1-2; no clear D gene. There are 15 residues in the CDR3. Per germline, CDR1 LGHNA and CDR2 YSLEER. Between the trimmed V and J ends, which lost 0 bases and 6 bases, there was a span of 14 bases. The CDR3 loop is CASSQDLDRFDGYTF. CDR3 coding DNA: TGCGCCAGCAGCCAAGATCTCGATCGGTTCGATGGCTACACCTTC.

This chain links TRBV21-1 with TRBJ1-5; TRBD1 is the table's D call, not checked against the DNA. TRBV21-1 is classified as a pseudogene. The CDR3 is made up of 16 amino acids. The CDR3 loop reads CASSGRSGPTDQPQHF. The CDR3 DNA reads TGTGCCAGCAGCGGCCGCTCCGGGCCGACGGACCAGCCCCAGCATTTT.

This rearrangement joins TRBV7-2 to TRBJ2-5; unclear D gene. V gave up 1 base and J gave up 5 bases, with 8 bases separating them. The germline V gene has CDR1 SGHTA and CDR2 FQGNSA. The CDR3 extends over 13 amino acids. CDR3 sequence (DNA): TGTGCCAGCAGCTTAGACCGGCTTGAGACCCAGTACTTC. Protein product: CASSLDRLETQYF.

This clonotype was counted ten times or more. This chain links TRBV29-1 with TRBJ1-2; D possibly corresponds to TRBD1 (5 bases). Looked up from germline, CDR1 is SQVTM and CDR2 is ANQGSEA. Trimming removed 4 bases at V and 2 bases at J, with 8 bases between. CDR3 length: 12 amino acids. In DNA form, the CDR3 reads TGCAGCGTTGGGACACTAAACTATGGCTACACCTTC. Residues: CSVGTLNYGYTF.

The genes are TRBV7-9 and TRBJ2-5; D remains ambiguous. V was cut by 1 base and J by 3 bases, with 6 bases left in between. The CDR3 runs 13 residues. The germline gives CDR1 SEHNR, CDR2 FQNEAQ (reference sequence). The CDR3 coding sequence is TGTGCCAGCAGCTTAGTCAGAAAAGAGACCCAGTACTTC. Its translation is CASSLVRKETQYF.

The V and J genes are TRBV5-8 and TRBJ1-4, with 10 bases matching TRBD1. CDR3 length: 16 amino acids. CDR1 and CDR2 (germline): SGHTS, YDEGEE. V gave up 6 bases and J gave up 8 bases; unmatched junction bases: 13. The CDR3, as DNA: TGTGCCAGCAACCACCCTCGACAGGGGGCGGACGAAAAACTGTTTTTT. Translation gives CASNHPRQGADEKLFF. The full variable domain, its missing parts supplied by reference TRBV5-8 and TRBJ1-4, is EAGVTQSPTHLIKTRGQQATLRCSPISGHTSVYWYQQALGLGLQFLLWYDEGEERNRGNFPPRFSGRQFPNYSSELNVNALELEDSALYLCASNHPRQGADEKLFFGSGTQLSVL.

This clonotype was recorded a few times. The chain recombines TRBV2 with TRBJ2-7, with 7 bases aligning to TRBD2. V was clipped by 6 bases and J by 0 bases; unmatched bases: 5. Looked up from germline, CDR1 is SNHLY and CDR2 is FYNNEI. This CDR3 has 14 amino acids. The DNA for the CDR3 is TGTGCCAGCAGAGGGGACTACAACTCCTACGAGCAGTACTTC. Amino acids: CASRGDYNSYEQYF.

This clonotype was counted between two and nine times. The chain combines TRBV12-3 or TRBV12-4 with TRBJ1-5; D call uncertain. CDR3 length: 14 amino acids. V lost 7 bases to trimming and J lost 0 bases, with 10 bases between them. CDR3 region: CASTSRNSNQPQHF. CDR3 DNA: TGTGCCAGCACCTCAAGAAATAGCAATCAGCCCCAGCATTTT.

In this sample, this clonotype turned up many times. The chain couples TRBV4-3 to TRBJ1-2; D may be TRBD1 (5 bases). V lost 4 bases, J lost 4 bases, and 16 bases lay in between. This CDR3 has 15 residues. Germline CDR1 and CDR2: LGHNA and YSLEER. The CDR3 bases are TGCGCCAGCAGCCGCCAAGGGGATGGAGGCTATGGCTACACCTTC. As protein: CASSRQGDGGYGYTF.

This clonotype was counted many times. The chain is built from TRBV20-1 and TRBJ2-4, with D perhaps assigned TRBD1 or TRBD2 (5 bases each). V lost 5 bases and J lost 8, with 10 bases in between. CDR3 length: 11 residues. Per the germline V gene, CDR1 is DFQATT and CDR2 is SNEGSKA (reference sequence). The CDR3 sequence: CSAGGRDIQYF. CDR3 nucleotides: TGCAGTGCTGGGGGACGGGACATTCAGTACTTC.

This clonotype was seen more than once but under ten times. The genes are TRBV6-8 and TRBJ2-7; 8 bases are shared with TRBD1. The trim removed 6 bases at V and 4 bases at J, leaving 11 bases unmatched. Germline lookup yields CDR1 MNHGY and CDR2 SAAAGT. CDR3 length equals 15 residues. CDR3 residues: CASSQLGQVTYEQYF. In DNA, the CDR3 is TGTGCCAGCAGCCAACTGGGACAGGTGACTTACGAGCAGTACTTC.

The rearrangement joins TRBV5-1 to TRBJ2-5; D perhaps matches TRBD2 (6 bases). V was pared by 5 bases and J by 4 bases, with 12 bases between. CDR1 is SGHRS and CDR2 is YFSETQ in the germline V gene. The CDR3 is made up of 13 amino acids. The chain's CDR3 is CASRSGGGETQYF. CDR3 coding DNA: TGCGCCAGCAGAAGTGGGGGAGGAGAGACCCAGTACTTC. Combining the CDR3 with reference TRBV5-1 and TRBJ2-5 gives the whole variable domain KAGVTQTPRYLIKTRGQQVTLSCSPISGHRSVSWYQQTPGQGLQFLFEYFSETQRNKGNFPGRFSGRQFSNSRSEMNVSTLELGDSALYLCASRSGGGETQYFGPGTRLLVL.

The chain uses TRBV12-3 or TRBV12-4 and TRBJ1-3; no definite D call. Trimming removed 3 bases at V and 4 bases at J, with 10 bases between. The CDR3 has 14 residues. The CDR3 loop reads CASSFSTSGNTIYF. The CDR3 coding sequence is TGTGCCAGCAGTTTTAGCACCTCCGGAAACACCATATATTTT.

This sequence joins TRBV4-3 and TRBJ2-1, with no clear D. The CDR3 runs to 15 residues. Trimming stripped 4 bases from V and 0 bases from J, with 10 bases between. The germline V gene has CDR1 LGHNA and CDR2 YSLEER. DNA of the CDR3: TGCGCCAGCAGCCCGGCCTGGAGCTCCTACAATGAGCAGTTCTTC. Translation: CASSPAWSSYNEQFF.

The genes are TRBV2 and TRBJ2-7, with TRBD2 matching 9 bases. CDR1 and CDR2 (germline): SNHLY, FYNNEI. The CDR3 contains 15 residues. With 6 bases clipped from V and 3 bases from J, the junction kept 9 bases outside the gene matches. CDR3 in DNA: TGTGCCAGCAGCCGAACCCCTAGCGGGGTCTACGAGCAGTACGTC. Translating it yields CASSRTPSGVYEQYV.

The chain has TRBV4-3 and TRBJ2-4; D gene unclear. The germline V and J ends were trimmed by 2 bases and 3 bases, with 8 bases remaining between them. Germline values: CDR1 LGHNA, CDR2 YSLEER. The CDR3 consists of 14 residues. The CDR3 spells CASSQSSSKNIQYF. The DNA of the CDR3 is TGCGCCAGCAGCCAATCCAGCAGCAAAAACATTCAGTACTTC.

Concerning this clonotype: One base away lies a much larger clone, so this may be a sequencing read error. The J gene is TRBJ2-1, the V gene TRBV5-1; D is uncertain. Germline-derived CDR1 and CDR2 are SGHRS and YFSETQ. CDR3 length: 11 amino acids. Trimming shortened V by 4 bases and J by 6 bases, and 5 bases separated the two germline ends. CDR3 DNA sequence: TGCGCCAGCAGCAAGGGCAATGAGCAGTTCTTC. Protein sequence: CASSKGNEQFF.